Listed below are T cell receptor beta chains from one sample, sequenced in a study of CD8 T cell repertoires and HIV-1 epitope variants. The assay was immunoSEQ multiplex PCR, and TCRdb's table has in-frame clones only and misses some. The table shows some 87,000 clones, with 74% occurring only once. The sequencing sample was made of uncultured baseline CD8+ T cells from peripheral blood mononuclear cells (PBMCs). These receptors were obtained from a male donor with HIV. CDR3s include the opening cysteine and the closing phenylalanine or tryptophan. A D gene is named only where the DNA matches it firmly. Clone size is not always given. Where it is, it says once, few, many or a class for expanded clones.

TRBD1	TRBJ2-1	TRBV19	few	CASSIGGQGRYNEQFF	TGTGCCAGTAGTATAGGCGGACAGGGCAGATACAATGAGCAGTTCTTC
TRBD2	TRBJ2-1	TRBV29-1	-	CSGLAVDEQFF	TGCAGCGGACTAGCCGTGGATGAGCAGTTCTTC
-	TRBJ2-1	TRBV18	-	CASSPPKGDASYNEQFF	TGTGCCAGCTCACCACCGAAGGGGGACGCCTCCTACAATGAGCAGTTCTTC
TRBD2	TRBJ2-3	TRBV5-1	-	CASSQGLAVGYGTDTQYF	TGCGCCAGCAGCCAGGGACTAGCGGTCGGCTACGGCACAGATACGCAGTATTTT
-	TRBJ2-5	TRBV6-5	-	CASSPTTSRTQYF	TGTGCCAGCAGTCCTACAACTTCGAGGACCCAGTACTTC
TRBD1	TRBJ2-2	TRBV7-7	-	CASSPDRGSGELFF	TGTGCTAGCAGTCCGGACAGGGGTAGCGGGGAGCTGTTTTTT
-	TRBJ2-4	TRBV5-1	-	CASSLAPNQGTKNIQYF	TGCGCCAGCAGCTTGGCCCCGAACCAGGGTACCAAAAACATTCAGTACTTC
TRBD1	TRBJ2-5	TRBV5-6	-	CASSSGGRETQYF	TGTGCCAGCAGCTCAGGGGGCCGGGAGACCCAGTACTTC
-	TRBJ2-5	TRBV5-4	-	CASSLGNLRETQYF	TGTGCCAGCAGCCTGGGAAATTTGCGGGAGACCCAGTACTTC
TRBD1	TRBJ2-3	TRBV10-3	once	CAISASGQGRKADTQYF	TGTGCCATCAGTGCGTCGGGACAGGGAAGAAAGGCAGATACGCAGTATTTT
-	TRBJ2-1	TRBV6-5	-	CASSLTWINEQFF	TGTGCCAGCAGCCTGACGTGGATTAATGAGCAGTTCTTC
TRBD1	TRBJ1-6	TRBV5-6	-	CASSSVPGQGARYSPLHF	TGTGCCAGCAGCTCGGTACCGGGACAGGGGGCGAGGTATTCACCCCTCCACTTT
TRBD2	TRBJ2-3	TRBV28	-	CASSSQTSPGGPDTQYF	TGTGCCAGCAGTTCGCAGACTAGCCCGGGCGGCCCAGATACGCAGTATTTT
TRBD1	TRBJ2-2	TRBV4-3	many	CASSGTGVTGELFF	TGCGCCAGCTCCGGGACAGGGGTTACCGGGGAGCTGTTTTTT
TRBD2	TRBJ2-7	TRBV15	once	CATSRDRSGSTEQYF	TGTGCCACCAGCAGAGACAGGAGCGGGAGTACCGAGCAGTACTTC
TRBD2	TRBJ2-1	TRBV18	once	CASSREGLNNEQFF	TGTGCCAGCTCGAGGGAGGGCCTTAACAATGAGCAGTTCTTC
-	TRBJ2-1	TRBV5-1	once	CASSSSNEQFF	TGCGCCAGCAGCTCCTCCAATGAGCAGTTCTTC
-	TRBJ2-1	TRBV6-5	-	CASSYGDLGYNEQFF	TGTGCCAGCAGTTACGGGGACTTGGGTTACAATGAGCAGTTCTTC
-	TRBJ1-5	TRBV9	-	CASSVGSGYSNQPQHF	TGTGCCAGCAGCGTTGGTTCGGGGTATAGCAATCAGCCCCAGCATTTT
-	TRBJ1-2	TRBV6-5	-	CASSYGKAYGYTF	TGTGCCAGCAGTTACGGGAAGGCCTATGGCTACACCTTC
-	TRBJ1-4	TRBV5-4	few	CASSLMTNEKLFF	TGTGCCAGCAGCTTAATGACAAATGAAAAACTGTTTTTT
TRBD2	TRBJ2-7	TRBV9	-	CASSVSSSGGAYEQYF	TGTGCCAGCAGCGTTTCCTCGAGCGGGGGCGCCTACGAGCAGTACTTC
-	TRBJ2-5	TRBV5-1	few	CASRVREQETQYF	TGCGCCAGCAGAGTGAGAGAACAAGAGACCCAGTACTTC
-	TRBJ2-1	TRBV27	-	CASSLELSSYNEQFF	TGTGCCAGCAGTTTGGAGTTGAGCTCCTACAATGAGCAGTTCTTC
TRBD2	TRBJ2-7	TRBV19	few	CASSVGTIGEQYF	TGTGCCAGTAGTGTCGGGACTATTGGTGAGCAGTACTTC
-	TRBJ2-7	TRBV21-1	-	CASLSGISYEQYF	TGTGCCAGCCTCAGTGGGATCTCCTACGAGCAGTACTTC
TRBD1	TRBJ2-1	TRBV4-1	-	CASSQGPRGLYNEQFF	TGCGCCAGCAGCCAAGGGCCCAGGGGGCTCTACAATGAGCAGTTCTTC
TRBD1	TRBJ1-6	TRBV27	-	CASSFGDRDAYSPLHF	TGTGCCAGCAGCTTCGGTGACAGGGACGCATATTCACCCCTCCACTTT
TRBD2	TRBJ2-3	TRBV2	-	CASSVLAGGTDTQYF	TGTGCCAGCAGTGTATTAGCGGGGGGTACAGATACGCAGTATTTT
TRBD2	TRBJ2-1	TRBV2	-	CASSGSLAGYNEQFF	TGTGCCAGCAGTGGGTCGCTAGCGGGATACAATGAGCAGTTCTTC
-	TRBJ1-1	TRBV19	few	CASTRGGTEAFF	TGTGCCAGTACAAGGGGAGGCACTGAAGCTTTCTTT
TRBD2	TRBJ2-3	TRBV6-1	-	CASNDEGTSGGKDTQYF	TGTGCCAGCAATGACGAAGGGACTAGCGGGGGTAAAGATACGCAGTATTTT
-	TRBJ2-5	TRBV11-2	-	CASSRWGAGETQYF	TGTGCCAGCAGCCGCTGGGGGGCGGGAGAGACCCAGTACTTC
-	TRBJ1-6	TRBV6-6	-	CASTYNSNSPLHF	TGTGCCAGCACCTACAACAGTAATTCACCCCTCCACTTT
-	TRBJ2-7	TRBV7-8	-	CASSSEWLAPAVYEQYF	TGTGCCAGCAGCTCCGAGTGGCTAGCCCCGGCGGTCTACGAGCAGTACTTC
-	TRBJ2-5	TRBV7-9	-	CASSSGSEETQYF	TGTGCCAGCAGCTCCGGGTCCGAAGAGACCCAGTACTTC
TRBD1	TRBJ2-1	TRBV28	-	CASSMTGDEQFF	TGTGCCAGCAGTATGACAGGGGACGAGCAGTTCTTC